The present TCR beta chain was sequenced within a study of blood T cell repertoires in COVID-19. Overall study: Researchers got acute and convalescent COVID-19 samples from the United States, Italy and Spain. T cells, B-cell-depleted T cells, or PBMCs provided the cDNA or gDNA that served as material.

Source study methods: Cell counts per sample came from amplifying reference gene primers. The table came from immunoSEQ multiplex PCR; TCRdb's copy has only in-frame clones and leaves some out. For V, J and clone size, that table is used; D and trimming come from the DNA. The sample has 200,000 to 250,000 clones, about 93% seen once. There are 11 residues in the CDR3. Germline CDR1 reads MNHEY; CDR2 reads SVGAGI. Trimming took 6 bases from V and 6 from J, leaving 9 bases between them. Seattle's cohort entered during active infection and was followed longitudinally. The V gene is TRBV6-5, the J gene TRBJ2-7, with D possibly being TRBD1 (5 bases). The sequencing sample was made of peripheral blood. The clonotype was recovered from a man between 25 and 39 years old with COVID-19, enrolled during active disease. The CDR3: CASRQGSEQYF. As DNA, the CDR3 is TGTGCCAGCAGGCAGGGAAGCGAGCAGTACTTC.